This T cell receptor (beta chain) was profiled in a study of response to subunit inactivated influenza vaccine. This clonotype was counted between two and nine times. The V gene lost 3 bases and the J gene lost 11 bases, with 8 bases spanning the gap. Germline CDR1 DFQATT, CDR2 SNEGSKA (reference sequence). The CDR3 has 11 amino acids. TCRdb passed the RT-PCR reads through MiXCR, listing each CDR3 protein once. The sample includes about 530,000 distinct CDR3 sequences, under 15% of them seen just once. The J gene is TRBJ1-6, the V gene TRBV20-1; D remains ambiguous. This sample comprised PBMCs from blood, obtained around seven weeks after vaccination. This clonotype originated in a man aged 45 to 65 who received an inactivated influenza vaccine. This CDR3 is CSASAGPPLHF. CDR3 in DNA: TGCAGTGCTAGTGCGGGTCCACCCCTCCACTTT.